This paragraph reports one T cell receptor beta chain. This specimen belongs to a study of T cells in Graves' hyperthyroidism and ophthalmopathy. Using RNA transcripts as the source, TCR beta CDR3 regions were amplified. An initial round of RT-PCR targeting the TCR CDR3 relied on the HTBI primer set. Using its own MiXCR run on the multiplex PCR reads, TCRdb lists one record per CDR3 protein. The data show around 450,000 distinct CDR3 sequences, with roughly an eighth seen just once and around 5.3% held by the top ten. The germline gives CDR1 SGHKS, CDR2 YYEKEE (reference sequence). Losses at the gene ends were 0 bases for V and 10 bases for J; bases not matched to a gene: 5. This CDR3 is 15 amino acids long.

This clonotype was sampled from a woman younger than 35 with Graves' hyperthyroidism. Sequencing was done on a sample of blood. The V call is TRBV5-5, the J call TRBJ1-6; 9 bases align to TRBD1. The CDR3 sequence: CASSLEDRGQSPLHF. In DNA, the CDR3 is TGTGCCAGCAGCTTGGAGGACAGGGGACAATCACCCCTCCACTTT.